The next 32 T cell receptor beta chains were all read from a single sample in a study of blood T cell repertoires in COVID-19. This table comes from immunoSEQ multiplex PCR, and its TCRdb copy is limited to in-frame clones, with some not included. The profile shows a few hundred thousand clones, about 86% of them singletons. Sequencing used PBMCs or T cells enriched from blood (not recorded which). Source of these receptors: a man aged 50 to 60 who had recovered from COVID-19.

The gene calls are TRBV14 and TRBJ2-3, with D possibly TRBD2 on 6 matching bases. V was clipped by 2 bases and J by 0 bases, with 15 bases between them. CDR1 is SGHDN and CDR2 is FVKESK in the germline V gene. This CDR3 has 17 residues. The CDR3 reads CASSQLAPGTSTDTQYF. The CDR3 nucleotides are TGTGCCAGCAGCCAACTTGCCCCCGGGACTAGCACAGATACGCAGTATTTT.

This chain uses TRBV9 with TRBJ2-1; D unclear. V was clipped by 4 bases and J by 2 bases, with 7 bases between them. Germline V gene data show CDR1 as SGDLS and CDR2 as YYNGEE. The CDR3 contains 13 residues. The chain's CDR3 is CASSTHTYNEQFF. The CDR3 nucleotides are TGTGCCAGCAGCACCCACACCTACAATGAGCAGTTCTTC.

The rearrangement links TRBV3-1 (or the pseudogene TRBV3-2) to TRBJ2-7; 8 positions agree with TRBD1. The J segment lost 4 bases and the V segment lost 4 bases, leaving 6 bases of the junction unmatched. This CDR3 has 14 residues. Germline V gives CDR1 LGHDT, CDR2 YNNKEL (reference sequence). CDR3: CASSPGTGTYEQYF. The CDR3 DNA sequence: TGTGCCAGCAGCCCCGGGACAGGAACTTACGAGCAGTACTTC.

The table lists this clone with a few counts. The chain has TRBV11-2 and TRBJ1-2, with 7 positions matching TRBD1. Germline loops: CDR1 SGHAT, CDR2 FQNNGV. With V trimmed by 4 bases and J by 6 bases, 8 bases remained unmatched. This CDR3 comprises 14 residues. The chain's CDR3 is CASSSQDRFNGYTF. In DNA, the CDR3 is TGTGCCAGCAGCTCGCAGGACAGGTTTAATGGCTACACCTTC.

The rearrangement uses TRBV28 and TRBJ2-3; 9 nucleotides match TRBD1. The CDR3 extends over 18 amino acids. With 5 bases clipped from V and 2 bases from J, the junction kept 14 bases outside the gene matches. Germline CDR1 and CDR2: MDHEN and SYDVKM. The CDR3 is CASSPHRTGELSTDTQYF. The CDR3 DNA sequence: TGTGCCAGCAGTCCACACCGGACAGGGGAGTTGTCCACAGATACGCAGTATTTT.

This chain joins TRBV5-1 and TRBJ2-3, with D maybe TRBD2 (5 bases). Trimming took off 0 bases at V and 4 bases at J, with 15 bases between the two ends. There are 16 residues in the CDR3. Germline V gene sequence: CDR1 SGHRS, CDR2 YFSETQ. In DNA, the CDR3 is TGCGCCAGCAGCTTGGCGGGTGGGATTAGCGCAGATACGCAGTATTTT. Protein product: CASSLAGGISADTQYF.

A single count supports this clone. CDR3 coding DNA: TGTGCCATCGGGGAATGGGGGGAGAACACTGAAGCTTTCTTT. This gives the protein CAIGEWGENTEAFF. The chain uses TRBV10-3 and TRBJ1-1, with TRBD1 as a possible D gene (5 bases). Between the trimmed V and J ends, which lost 8 bases and 1 base, there was a span of 14 bases. CDR3 length: 14 amino acids. Germline CDR1 and CDR2: ENHRY and SYGVKD.

This chain connects TRBV11-3 to TRBJ1-1; the D is unclear. CDR1 and CDR2 (germline): SGHNT, YENEEA. This CDR3 contains 11 residues. Between the trimmed V and J ends, which lost 4 bases and 11 bases, there was a span of 11 bases. The CDR3 coding sequence is TGTGCCAGCAGCTCTGGCGGGGATGCTTTCTTT. Protein sequence: CASSSGGDAFF.

The chain links TRBV7-3 to TRBJ2-3; 11 nucleotides line up with TRBD1. In germline, CDR1 is SGHTA, CDR2 FQGTGA. Trimming at V came to 5 bases and at J to 5 bases, leaving 3 bases not matched to a gene. There are 14 residues in the CDR3. As DNA, the CDR3 is TGTGCCAGCAGCGGACAGGGGGCATTAGATACGCAGTATTTT. As protein: CASSGQGALDTQYF.

The genes are TRBV3-1 (or the pseudogene TRBV3-2) and TRBJ2-7; TRBD2 might be the D (5 bases). Trimming took off 5 bases at V and 0 bases at J, with 14 bases between the two ends. This CDR3 has 15 amino acids. Germline CDR1 LGHDT, CDR2 YNNKEL (reference sequence). The CDR3 DNA follows: TGTGCCAGCAGCTGGGAGCGCACAAGCTCCTACGAGCAGTACTTC. Protein sequence: CASSWERTSSYEQYF.

The chain joins TRBV28 to TRBJ2-7, with D possibly TRBD2 on 5 matching bases. Trimming removed 8 bases at V and 7 bases at J, with 18 bases between. The germline CDR1 and CDR2 sequences are MDHEN and SYDVKM. The CDR3 spans 13 residues. The CDR3 region has the DNA TGTGCCAGCCACCGAGGGCGAAATGAGGAGCAGTACTTC. Translation: CASHRGRNEEQYF.

The chain couples TRBV3-1 (or the pseudogene TRBV3-2) to TRBJ2-2; D perhaps matches TRBD2 (6 bases). V was cut by 7 bases and J by 4 bases, with 13 bases left in between. Germline CDR1 LGHDT, CDR2 YNNKEL (reference sequence). This CDR3 region has 14 residues. CDR3 sequence: CASIERVGTGELFF. In nucleotides, the CDR3 is TGTGCCAGCATCGAGCGGGTTGGCACCGGGGAGCTGTTTTTT.

The chain employs TRBV27 and TRBJ2-5, with 7 bases lining up with TRBD1. Germline V gene sequence: CDR1 MNHEY, CDR2 SMNVEV (reference sequence). The ends lost 5 bases at V and 9 bases at J; junction bases unmatched: 6. The CDR3 consists of 12 residues. CDR3 in amino acids: CASSPNRGAQYF. In nucleotides, the CDR3 is TGTGCCAGCAGTCCGAACAGGGGTGCCCAGTACTTC.

This chain connects TRBV5-1 to TRBJ2-3, with 8 bases lining up with TRBD1. The V and J ends lost 4 bases and 4 bases, in that order; junction bases with no gene match: 11. This CDR3 is built from 16 residues. The germline gives CDR1 SGHRS, CDR2 YFSETQ. The DNA for the CDR3 is TGCGCCAGCAGCACCGGACAGGGCCGAGGAGCAGATACGCAGTATTTT. Translating gives CASSTGQGRGADTQYF. The whole variable domain, filled in from reference TRBV5-1 and TRBJ2-3, reads KAGVTQTPRYLIKTRGQQVTLSCSPISGHRSVSWYQQTPGQGLQFLFEYFSETQRNKGNFPGRFSGRQFSNSRSEMNVSTLELGDSALYLCASSTGQGRGADTQYFGPGTRLTVL.

The CDR3 DNA reads TGCGCCAGCGCCTTAAGCGGGGTAAGCTCCTACAATGAGCAGTTCTTC. Its protein is CASALSGVSSYNEQFF. J is TRBJ2-1 and V is TRBV4-1; 7 nucleotides line up with TRBD2. The length of the CDR3 is 16 residues. CDR1 and CDR2 (germline): MGHRA, YSYEKL. Trimming cost V 8 bases and J 0 bases; bases outside gene matches: 10.

The chain combines TRBV10-1 with TRBJ1-3; no definite D call. The CDR3 spans 12 residues. Trimming stripped 10 bases from V and 0 bases from J, with 7 bases between. Per germline, CDR1 WNHNN and CDR2 SYGVQD (reference sequence). The DNA for the CDR3 is TGCGCCACCGGGAACTCTGGAAACACCATATATTTT. Translation gives CATGNSGNTIYF.

This clone was detected once. The chain has TRBV19 and TRBJ1-5, with 9 bases fitting TRBD1. The ends lost 5 bases at V and 6 bases at J; junction bases unmatched: 8. The length of the CDR3 is 15 residues. Germline CDR1 LNHDA, CDR2 SQIVND (reference sequence). The DNA of the CDR3 is TGTGCCAGTAGTTCCCGGGACAGGGATTTTCAGCCCCAGCATTTT. Its protein product is CASSSRDRDFQPQHF.

This chain joins TRBV6-2 or TRBV6-3 and TRBJ2-7; TRBD1 agrees at 7 bases. Per germline, CDR1 MNHEY and CDR2 SVGEGT. The ends lost 6 bases at V and 3 bases at J; junction bases unmatched: 5. CDR3 size: 13 residues. CDR3 sequence reads: CASSTGAGYEQYF. CDR3 in DNA: TGTGCCAGCAGCACAGGGGCCGGCTACGAGCAGTACTTC.

The chain is built from TRBV18 and TRBJ2-2, with a weak D call TRBD1 (5 bases). CDR3 length: 14 amino acids. Germline V gene data show CDR1 as KGHSH and CDR2 as LQKENI. V lost 1 base, J lost 6 bases, and 9 bases lay in between. The CDR3 region has the DNA TGTGCCAGCTCACCACAGGGGTTGGCCGGGGAGCTGTTTTTT. Residues: CASSPQGLAGELFF.

Notes on this clone: Additional DNA sequences in this sample encode the identical CDR3. This sequence joins TRBV5-4 and TRBJ2-2, with 7 positions matching TRBD2. J lost 4 bases, V lost 0 bases, and 3 bases had no gene match. The CDR3 length is 15 residues. Germline CDR1 is SGHNT and CDR2 is YYREEE (reference sequence). The DNA of the CDR3 is TGTGCCAGCAGCTTGGGTGGGAGGGTCACCGGGGAGCTGTTTTTT. This sequence encodes CASSLGGRVTGELFF.

There are a few counts of this clone. The chain employs TRBV29-1 and TRBJ1-1, with D maybe TRBD1 (6 bases). Germline values: CDR1 SQVTM, CDR2 ANQGSEA. The V end was cut by 6 bases, the J end by 0 bases, with 11 bases between. The CDR3 runs to 13 residues. The CDR3 region is CSVTGNLNTEAFF. In DNA, the CDR3 is TGCAGCGTCACAGGGAATTTGAACACTGAAGCTTTCTTT.

This chain uses TRBV5-8 with TRBJ2-5, with TRBD1 identical over 9 bases. V dropped 4 bases and J dropped 4; count of bases not matched to a gene: 8. Germline V gene data show CDR1 as SGHTS and CDR2 as YDEGEE. This CDR3 has 15 residues. The CDR3 nucleotides are TGTGCCAGCAGCATTTACAGGGGGCGGAGAGAGACCCAGTACTTC. Protein: CASSIYRGRRETQYF.

J is TRBJ1-1 and V is TRBV5-8; D perhaps matches TRBD1 (5 bases). CDR3 length: 14 residues. Germline values: CDR1 SGHTS, CDR2 YDEGEE. V was cut by 7 bases and J by 1 base, with 14 bases left in between. Here the CDR3 reads CASARQFSNTEAFF. The CDR3 DNA reads as TGTGCCAGCGCCCGACAGTTCTCGAACACTGAAGCTTTCTTT.

This sequence joins TRBV5-1 and TRBJ1-1, with D possibly matching TRBD1 (6 bases). This CDR3 is 16 amino acids long. V was trimmed by 0 bases and J by 2 bases, leaving 14 bases between them. Germline V gene lookup returns CDR1 SGHRS and CDR2 YFSETQ. The CDR3 sequence: CASSLEAGASNTEAFF. The DNA for the CDR3 is TGCGCCAGCAGCTTGGAGGCAGGGGCCAGTAACACTGAAGCTTTCTTT.

J is TRBJ2-3 and V is TRBV15; a weak D match, TRBD2 (7 bases). V lost 1 base to trimming and J lost 6 bases, with 11 bases between them. Germline loops: CDR1 LNHNV, CDR2 YYDKDF (reference sequence). The CDR3 length is 14 residues. CDR3 residues: CATSRAGGGDTQYF. CDR3 in DNA: TGTGCCACCAGCAGAGCGGGGGGCGGGGATACGCAGTATTTT.

The chain uses TRBV10-1 and TRBJ2-2; D may be TRBD1 (6 bases). Germline CDR1 and CDR2: WNHNN and SYGVQD (reference sequence). Trimming shortened V by 2 bases and J by 3 bases, and 7 bases separated the two germline ends. CDR3 length equals 14 residues. The CDR3 sequence is CASSEPGDTGELFF. DNA for the CDR3: TGCGCCAGCAGTGAGCCAGGGGACACCGGGGAGCTGTTTTTT.

The genes are TRBV4-3 and TRBJ2-7, with D possibly matching TRBD2 (6 bases). This CDR3 is built from 15 residues. With 4 bases removed from V and 3 bases from J, the gap between germline ends came to 16 bases. Germline V gives CDR1 LGHNA, CDR2 YSLEER. The CDR3 DNA reads as TGCGCCAGCAGCCTCTTTTCTAGCGCCAACTACGAGCAGTACTTC. This sequence encodes CASSLFSSANYEQYF.

The chain is built from TRBV25-1 and TRBJ2-3, with D tentatively TRBD2 (7 bases). This CDR3 has 14 residues. Between the trimmed V and J ends, which lost 4 bases and 4 bases, there was a span of 12 bases. From germline, CDR1 is MGHDK and CDR2 SYGVNS. DNA of the CDR3: TGTGCCAGCAGTGGGGGGGGGCCCCCAGATACGCAGTATTTT. Translating gives CASSGGGPPDTQYF.

The chain carries TRBV12-3 or TRBV12-4 and TRBJ1-3; the D is unclear. The CDR3 runs 13 residues. The ends were cut back, 5 bases at V and 5 bases at J, with 10 bases in the middle. This chain's CDR3 is CASSLRDRNTIYF. The CDR3, as DNA: TGTGCCAGCAGTCTCAGAGACAGAAACACCATATATTTT.

This chain uses TRBV11-3 with TRBJ2-1, with 7 bases aligning to TRBD2. Trimming at V came to 5 bases and at J to 7 bases, leaving 14 bases not matched to a gene. The CDR3 has 16 residues. The germline CDR1 and CDR2 sequences are SGHNT and YENEEA. CDR3 sequence: CASSKSSLGRKNEQFF. The CDR3 DNA reads TGTGCCAGCAGCAAGAGCTCCCTCGGGAGGAAAAATGAGCAGTTCTTC.

The chain recombines TRBV5-6 with TRBJ1-1; unclear D gene. Germline loops: CDR1 SGHDT, CDR2 YYEEEE. This CDR3 has 12 residues. Deletions cut 4 bases from V and 1 base from J, with 5 bases between. The CDR3 loop is CASSLPNTEAFF. In nucleotides, the CDR3 is TGTGCCAGCAGCCTACCGAACACTGAAGCTTTCTTT.

V and J are TRBV4-3 and TRBJ1-6, with 7 bases identical to TRBD1. From germline, CDR1 is LGHNA and CDR2 YSLEER. CDR3 size: 15 residues. The V and J ends lost 6 bases and 7 bases, in that order; junction bases with no gene match: 9. CDR3 DNA: TGCGCCAGCAGTGTACAACCAGGGGGAAATTCACCCCTCCACTTT. It codes for CASSVQPGGNSPLHF.